Below are 19 T cell receptor beta chains sequenced from a single sample in a study of blood T cell repertoires in COVID-19. Profiling relied on immunoSEQ multiplex PCR, and the TCRdb table lists in-frame clones only, not all of them. The sample lists about 44,000 clones, more than 70% occurring once. Sequencing was done on a sample of peripheral blood. The receptors originated from a woman between 65 and 79 years old with acute or convalescent COVID-19.

The genes are TRBV6-5 and TRBJ2-3, with TRBD2 matching over 8 bases. Germline loops: CDR1 MNHEY, CDR2 SVGAGI. Germline trimming cut 5 bases from V and 5 bases from J; bases unmatched to any gene: 6. This CDR3 is 14 amino acids long. CDR3 in DNA: TGTGCCAGCAGTCCGGGAGGGGGAGGAGATACGCAGTATTTT. This encodes CASSPGGGGDTQYF.

This chain uses TRBV4-2 with TRBJ1-2; 7 bases align to TRBD1. The CDR3 totals 16 residues. J lost 6 bases, V lost 2 bases, and 12 bases had no gene match. Germline CDR1 is LGHNA and CDR2 is YNFKEQ. The CDR3 coding sequence is TGTGCCAGCAGCCAACACTTACAGGGGATCATTGATGGCTACACCTTC. As protein: CASSQHLQGIIDGYTF.

The rearrangement links TRBV27 to TRBJ1-5, with 7 bases aligning to TRBD1. Germline assignment: CDR1 MNHEY and CDR2 SMNVEV (reference sequence). The CDR3 has 15 amino acids. V gave up 6 bases and J gave up 1 base; unmatched junction bases: 6. The CDR3 coding sequence is TGTGCCAGCAGGCTAGGGACAGTGAGCAATCAGCCCCAGCATTTT. It codes for CASRLGTVSNQPQHF.

This CDR3 reads CAIRERGTNTEAFF. Written as DNA, the CDR3 is TGTGCCATCAGGGAAAGAGGGACAAACACTGAAGCTTTCTTT. The rearrangement joins TRBV10-3 to TRBJ1-1; TRBD1 is a possible D gene (6 bases). Germline V gives CDR1 ENHRY, CDR2 SYGVKD. This CDR3 is built from 14 residues. Trimming shortened V by 6 bases and J by 2 bases, and 13 bases separated the two germline ends.

The gene calls are TRBV6-6 and TRBJ1-1; 7 bases map to TRBD1. After removal of 0 bases from V and 7 bases from J, the junction contained 2 bases not matched to a gene. This CDR3 is 13 amino acids long. Germline lookup yields CDR1 MNHNY and CDR2 SVGAGI (reference sequence). The CDR3 sequence: CASSYSRDSEAFF. The CDR3 region has the DNA TGTGCCAGCAGTTACTCGAGGGACAGTGAAGCTTTCTTT.

V gene TRBV6-5 combines with J gene TRBJ1-1, with D perhaps TRBD1 (6 bases). This CDR3 has 13 amino acids. The ends were cut back, 9 bases at V and 11 bases at J, with 22 bases in the middle. Germline-derived CDR1 and CDR2 are MNHEY and SVGAGI. The CDR3 DNA sequence: TGTGCCAGTAAGGACAGCCAGCGGGATTACGCTTTCTTT. Translating gives CASKDSQRDYAFF.

This chain links TRBV30 with TRBJ1-1; 7 bases fit TRBD1. Trimming took 4 bases from V and 1 from J; bases not matched to a gene: 9. Germline CDR1 and CDR2: GTSNPN and SVGIG (reference sequence). The CDR3 runs 15 residues. CDR3 region: CAWKPIGGSNTEAFF. The CDR3 coding sequence is TGTGCCTGGAAACCCATAGGGGGCTCGAACACTGAAGCTTTCTTT.

The chain links TRBV11-3 to TRBJ1-1, with a weak D call TRBD1 (5 bases). Trimming removed 1 base from V and 2 bases from J, with 11 bases in between. CDR3 length: 15 residues. The V gene's germline CDR1 is SGHNT and CDR2 YENEEA. The CDR3 coding sequence is TGTGCCAGCAGCTTAGGGGTAGGGGATAACACTGAAGCTTTCTTT. Protein sequence: CASSLGVGDNTEAFF. Using reference TRBV11-3 and TRBJ1-1 for the parts outside the CDR3, the full variable domain is EAGVVQSPRYKIIEKKQPVAFWCNPISGHNTLYWYLQNLGQGPELLIRYENEEAVDDSQLPKDRFSAERLKGVDSTLKIQPAELGDSAVYLCASSLGVGDNTEAFFGQGTRLTVV.

There are a few counts of this clone. The rearrangement uses TRBV6-5 and TRBJ2-3, with D hard to call. The CDR3 has 14 residues. CDR1 and CDR2 from the germline V gene are MNHEY and SVGAGI. Trimming stripped 4 bases from V and 1 base from J, with 9 bases between. For the CDR3, the DNA is TGTGCCAGCAGTTTAAAGGCGGGCACAGATACGCAGTATTTT. Translated: CASSLKAGTDTQYF.

J is TRBJ1-2 and V is TRBV4-2; D is ambiguous. Trimming left V 4 bases short and J 4 bases short, with 10 bases between. The germline V gene has CDR1 LGHNA and CDR2 YNFKEQ. The CDR3 totals 13 residues. CDR3 in DNA: TGTGCCAGCAGCCTCGAGGATCCCTATGGCTACACCTTC. As protein: CASSLEDPYGYTF.

The rearrangement links TRBV7-2 to TRBJ1-3, with 9 bases aligning to TRBD1. The CDR3 has 16 residues. The junction had 9 bases not matched to a gene; V was cut back by 5 bases and J by 4 bases. Germline lookup yields CDR1 SGHTA and CDR2 FQGNSA. DNA for the CDR3: TGTGCCAGCAGCCTATACAGGACAGGGGCCGGAAACACCATATATTTT. Its translation: CASSLYRTGAGNTIYF.

This chain connects TRBV18 to TRBJ1-6; D is possibly TRBD1 (5 bases). The germline V gene encodes CDR1 KGHSH and CDR2 LQKENI. V was clipped by 2 bases and J by 8 bases, with 13 bases between them. This CDR3 spans 15 amino acids. The CDR3 bases are TGTGCCAGCTCACCAGAAGCGCAGGGCTATTCACCCCTCCACTTT. The encoded protein is CASSPEAQGYSPLHF.

This sequence joins TRBV19 and TRBJ2-7; D is ambiguous. The CDR3 runs to 14 residues. Trimming shortened V by 6 bases and J by 6 bases, and 18 bases separated the two germline ends. Germline CDR1 LNHDA, CDR2 SQIVND (reference sequence). CDR3 DNA sequence: TGTGCCAGTAGATCTCGGGTTCCTAGTGGCGAGCAGTACTTC. This translates into CASRSRVPSGEQYF. The full variable domain, in which reference TRBV19 and TRBJ2-7 provide the parts outside the CDR3, is DGGITQSPKYLFRKEGQNVTLSCEQNLNHDAMYWYRQDPGQGLRLIYYSQIVNDFQKGDIAEGYSVSREKKESFPLTVTSAQKNPTAFYLCASRSRVPSGEQYFGPGTRLTVT.

The V and J genes are TRBV30 and TRBJ2-2; tentatively, D is TRBD2 (6 bases). V was pared by 4 bases and J by 0 bases, with 12 bases between. The CDR3 extends over 15 amino acids. The germline CDR1 and CDR2 sequences are GTSNPN and SVGIG (reference sequence). CDR3 in amino acids: CAWTGGLPNTGELFF. The CDR3 coding sequence is TGTGCCTGGACGGGCGGACTACCGAACACCGGGGAGCTGTTTTTT.

V and J are TRBV3-1 (or the pseudogene TRBV3-2) and TRBJ2-1, with 7 bases lining up with TRBD2. The germline V gene encodes CDR1 LGHDT and CDR2 YNNKEL (reference sequence). The CDR3 totals 14 residues. After removal of 4 bases from V and 5 bases from J, the junction contained 5 bases not matched to a gene. CDR3 coding DNA: TGTGCCAGCAGCCCCGAGGGAGGGAACAATGAGCAGTTCTTC. Translation: CASSPEGGNNEQFF.

The rearrangement links TRBV4-2 to TRBJ2-1; 10 nucleotides match TRBD2. Per the germline V gene, CDR1 is LGHNA and CDR2 is YNFKEQ. The junction had 10 bases not matched to a gene; V was cut back by 1 base and J by 7 bases. This CDR3 is 17 amino acids long. The CDR3 nucleotides read TGTGCCAGCAGCCAAGCGGGGAGCGGGAGGGCCCCGAATGAGCAGTTCTTC. This encodes CASSQAGSGRAPNEQFF.

V and J are TRBV28 and TRBJ1-5; D is possibly TRBD1 (6 bases). Trimming removed 7 bases from V and 10 bases from J, with 17 bases in between. This CDR3 is 13 amino acids long. The germline gives CDR1 MDHEN, CDR2 SYDVKM. The CDR3 is CASTPTGREPQHF. The CDR3 DNA sequence: TGTGCCAGCACCCCCACAGGGAGAGAACCCCAGCATTTT.

The chain links TRBV7-2 to TRBJ2-1; D may be TRBD2 (6 bases). In germline, CDR1 is SGHTA, CDR2 FQGNSA. The CDR3 sequence is 15 residues long. The V gene lost 5 bases and the J gene lost 5 bases, with 16 bases spanning the gap. In nucleotides, the CDR3 is TGTGCCAGCAGCCCCGGGGGAAAGGCCCACAATGAGCAGTTCTTC. It specifies CASSPGGKAHNEQFF.

The chain links TRBV4-1 to TRBJ2-5, with 8 bases fitting TRBD2. The trim removed 4 bases at V and 5 bases at J, leaving 9 bases unmatched. The germline V gene has CDR1 MGHRA and CDR2 YSYEKL. This CDR3 has 15 amino acids. CDR3 sequence: CASSPMGLAGETQYF. The CDR3 DNA reads TGCGCCAGCAGCCCTATGGGGCTAGCGGGCGAGACCCAGTACTTC.